This section outlines one T cell receptor beta chain sequence together with its context. Its antigen is not identified. An even split of each subset's genomic DNA across several immunoSEQ plates was performed. Authors' processing steps: Without quality scores, immunoSEQ junctional reads could not be filtered like full-length reads. Method: immunoSEQ multiplex PCR; TCRdb's copy keeps in-frame clones and lacks some. That table is the source of V, J and clone size, and D and trimming were worked out from the DNA. This table has roughly 1 million clones, 78% appearing once. The data originate from a study of shared clonotypes between healthy human individuals. Notes on the study in general: Memory subsets generally showed smaller estimated richness than naive subsets did.

The CDR3 is 14 amino acids. The J segment lost 5 bases and the V segment lost 2 bases, leaving 4 bases of the junction unmatched. CDR1 is SGHRS and CDR2 is YFSETQ in the germline V gene. Sequenced: memory CD4+ T cells from PBMCs. Documented subset: CD45RA-negative fraction. The TCR originated in a man aged 18-30 years in good health. Some clones in this sample may be carry-over from other donors' samples. This chain joins TRBV5-1 and TRBJ2-3; 8 nucleotides agree with TRBD2. This CDR3 reads CASSFHLAGDTQYF. For the CDR3, the DNA is TGCGCCAGCAGCTTCCACCTAGCGGGAGATACGCAGTATTTT.